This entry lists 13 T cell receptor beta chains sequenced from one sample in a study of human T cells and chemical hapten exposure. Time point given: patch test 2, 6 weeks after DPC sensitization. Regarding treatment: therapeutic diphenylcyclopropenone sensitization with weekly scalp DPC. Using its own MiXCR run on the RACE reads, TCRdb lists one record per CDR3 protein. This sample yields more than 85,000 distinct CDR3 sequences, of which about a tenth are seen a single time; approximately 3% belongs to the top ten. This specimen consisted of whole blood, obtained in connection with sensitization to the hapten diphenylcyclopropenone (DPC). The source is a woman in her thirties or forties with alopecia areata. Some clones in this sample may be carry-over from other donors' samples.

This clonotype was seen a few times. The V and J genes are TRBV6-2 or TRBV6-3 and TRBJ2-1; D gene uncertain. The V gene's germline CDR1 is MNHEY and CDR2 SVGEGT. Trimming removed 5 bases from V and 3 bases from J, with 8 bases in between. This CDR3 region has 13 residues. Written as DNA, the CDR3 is TGTGCCAGCAGTATGGGGATCTACAATGAGCAGTTCTTC. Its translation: CASSMGIYNEQFF.

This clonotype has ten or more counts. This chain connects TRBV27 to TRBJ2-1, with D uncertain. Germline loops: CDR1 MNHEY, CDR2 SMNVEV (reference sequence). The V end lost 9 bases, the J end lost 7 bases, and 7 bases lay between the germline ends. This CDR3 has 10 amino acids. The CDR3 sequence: CARGRNEQFF. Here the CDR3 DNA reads TGTGCCAGAGGGCGTAATGAGCAGTTCTTC.

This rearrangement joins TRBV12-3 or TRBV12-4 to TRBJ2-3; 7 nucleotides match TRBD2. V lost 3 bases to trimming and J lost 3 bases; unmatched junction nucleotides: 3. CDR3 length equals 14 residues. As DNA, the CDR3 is TGTGCCAGCAGTTTTGGGACTAAAACAGATACGCAGTATTTT. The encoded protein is CASSFGTKTDTQYF.

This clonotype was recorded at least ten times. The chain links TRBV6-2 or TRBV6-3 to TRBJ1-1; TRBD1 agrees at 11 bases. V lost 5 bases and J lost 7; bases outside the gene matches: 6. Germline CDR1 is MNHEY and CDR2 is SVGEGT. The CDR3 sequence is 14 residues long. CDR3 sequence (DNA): TGTGCCAGCAGTGAGGACAGGGGGCGAGGTGAAGCTTTCTTT. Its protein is CASSEDRGRGEAFF.

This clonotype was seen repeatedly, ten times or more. CDR3 amino acids: CASSLGVSLNTEAFF. Written as DNA, the CDR3 is TGCGCCAGCAGCTTGGGGGTCAGCCTGAACACTGAAGCTTTCTTT. This rearrangement joins TRBV5-1 to TRBJ1-1; D uncertain. V was pared by 0 bases and J by 0 bases, with 9 bases between. CDR1 is SGHRS, CDR2 YFSETQ, per germline. CDR3 size: 15 residues.

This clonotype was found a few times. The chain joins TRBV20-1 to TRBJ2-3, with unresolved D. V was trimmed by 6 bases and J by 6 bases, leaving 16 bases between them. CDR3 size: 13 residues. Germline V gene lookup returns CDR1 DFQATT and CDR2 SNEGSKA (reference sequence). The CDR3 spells CSAAWGGLDTQYF. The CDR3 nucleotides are TGCAGTGCGGCCTGGGGTGGCTTGGATACGCAGTATTTT.

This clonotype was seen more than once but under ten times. The CDR3 DNA reads as TGCGCCAGCAGCCAAGCCGGGACAGATTACGAGCAGTACTTC. Protein: CASSQAGTDYEQYF. This sequence joins TRBV4-1 and TRBJ2-7, with 7 bases aligning to TRBD1. CDR1 is MGHRA, CDR2 YSYEKL, per germline. Trimming took 1 base from V and 4 from J; bases not matched to a gene: 4. The CDR3 is made up of 14 amino acids.

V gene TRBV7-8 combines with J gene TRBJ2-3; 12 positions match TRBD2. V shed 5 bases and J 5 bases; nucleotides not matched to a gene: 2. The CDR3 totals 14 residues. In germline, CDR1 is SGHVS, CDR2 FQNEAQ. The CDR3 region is CASSMGLAGDTQYF. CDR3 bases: TGTGCCAGCAGCATGGGACTAGCGGGAGATACGCAGTATTTT.

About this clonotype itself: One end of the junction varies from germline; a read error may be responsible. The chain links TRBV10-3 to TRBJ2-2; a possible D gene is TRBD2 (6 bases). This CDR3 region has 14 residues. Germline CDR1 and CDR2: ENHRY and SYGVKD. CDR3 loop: CAIKWGDGTRELFF. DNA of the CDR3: TGTGCCATCAAATGGGGGGACGGCACCAGGGAGCTGTTTTTT.

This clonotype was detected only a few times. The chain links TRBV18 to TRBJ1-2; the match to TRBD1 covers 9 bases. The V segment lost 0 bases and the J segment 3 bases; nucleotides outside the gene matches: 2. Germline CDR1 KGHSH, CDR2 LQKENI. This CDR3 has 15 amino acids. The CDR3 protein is CASSPPGQGHYGYTF. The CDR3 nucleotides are TGTGCCAGCTCACCACCGGGACAGGGACACTATGGCTACACCTTC.

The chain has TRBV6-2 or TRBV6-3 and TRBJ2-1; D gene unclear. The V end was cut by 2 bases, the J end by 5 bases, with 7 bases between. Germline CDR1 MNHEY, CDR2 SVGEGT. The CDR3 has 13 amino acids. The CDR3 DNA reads TGTGCCAGCAGTTACGAGGAGAACAATGAGCAGTTCTTC. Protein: CASSYEENNEQFF.

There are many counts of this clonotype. Here the CDR3 reads CASSPNSGMGEKLFF. As DNA, the CDR3 is TGTGCCAGCTCACCAAATTCGGGAATGGGTGAAAAACTGTTTTTT. V and J are TRBV18 and TRBJ1-4; D gene uncertain. V gave up 2 bases and J gave up 7 bases, with 14 bases separating them. CDR3 size: 15 residues. Per the germline V gene, CDR1 is KGHSH and CDR2 is LQKENI.

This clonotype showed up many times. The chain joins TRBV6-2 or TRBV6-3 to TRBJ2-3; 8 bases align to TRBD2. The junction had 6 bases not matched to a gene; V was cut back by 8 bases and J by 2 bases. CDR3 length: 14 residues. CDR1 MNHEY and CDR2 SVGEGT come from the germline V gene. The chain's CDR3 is CASQRGSYTDTQYF. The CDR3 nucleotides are TGTGCCAGCCAGCGGGGGAGCTACACAGATACGCAGTATTTT.